These T cell receptor beta chains were read from a single sample in a study of neurological immune-mediated disorders. One entry per CDR3 protein, called by TCRdb with MiXCR from the 5' RACE reads. The sample contains 15,000 to 20,000 distinct CDR3 sequences, roughly 2.6% of which appear only once. Specimen: PBMCs. Every receptor here comes from a young woman with multiple sclerosis. CDR3s include the opening cysteine and the closing phenylalanine or tryptophan. Each record gives: clone size, D gene, J gene, V gene, CDR3 protein, CDR3 DNA. A D gene is named only where the DNA matches it firmly. Clone sizes are given selectively: once, few, many, or a class where the clone is expanded.

clone size: .; D gene: TRBD2; J gene: TRBJ2-5; V gene: TRBV20-1; CDR3 protein: CSAASGLEETQYF; CDR3 DNA: TGCAGTGCTGCTAGCGGGTTGGAGGAGACCCAGTACTTC
clone size: few; D gene: .; J gene: TRBJ1-1; V gene: TRBV18; CDR3 protein: CASSVSPGGTEAFF; CDR3 DNA: TGTGCCAGCTCCGTCTCCCCGGGGGGCACTGAAGCTTTCTTT
clone size: medium-sized; D gene: .; J gene: TRBJ1-1; V gene: TRBV20-1; CDR3 protein: CSASPGASYTEAFF; CDR3 DNA: TGCAGTGCTAGCCCAGGGGCTTCATACACTGAAGCTTTCTTT
clone size: many; D gene: .; J gene: TRBJ1-5; V gene: TRBV14; CDR3 protein: CASSQAGDQPQHF; CDR3 DNA: TGTGCCAGCAGCCAAGCGGGGGACCAGCCCCAGCATTTT
clone size: .; D gene: TRBD2; J gene: TRBJ2-7; V gene: TRBV2; CDR3 protein: CASSHTGGPGNEQYF; CDR3 DNA: TGTGCCAGCAGTCACACGGGGGGGCCCGGGAACGAGCAGTACTTC
clone size: many; D gene: .; J gene: TRBJ1-1; V gene: TRBV28; CDR3 protein: CASQPRGESTEAFF; CDR3 DNA: TGTGCCAGTCAACCTCGGGGGGAATCCACTGAAGCTTTCTTT
clone size: .; D gene: .; J gene: TRBJ1-5; V gene: TRBV16; CDR3 protein: CASSVAGPPHSNQPQHF; CDR3 DNA: TGTGCCAGCAGCGTGGCAGGTCCTCCGCATAGCAATCAGCCCCAGCATTTT
clone size: many; D gene: .; J gene: TRBJ1-1; V gene: TRBV6-4; CDR3 protein: CASSGSWNTEAFF; CDR3 DNA: TGTGCCAGCAGTGGATCATGGAACACTGAAGCTTTCTTT
clone size: .; D gene: TRBD2; J gene: TRBJ2-3; V gene: TRBV5-1; CDR3 protein: CASSYLAGGQFGTDTQYF; CDR3 DNA: TGCGCCAGCAGCTACCTAGCGGGGGGTCAGTTCGGCACAGATACGCAGTATTTT
clone size: many; D gene: .; J gene: TRBJ2-3; V gene: TRBV20-1; CDR3 protein: CSARGSTDTQYF; CDR3 DNA: TGCAGTGCTAGAGGAAGCACAGATACGCAGTATTTT
clone size: many; D gene: .; J gene: TRBJ1-1; V gene: TRBV6-2/TRBV6-3; CDR3 protein: CASSPTELNTEAFF; CDR3 DNA: TGTGCCAGCAGCCCGACGGAACTGAACACTGAAGCTTTCTTT
clone size: many; D gene: .; J gene: TRBJ1-1; V gene: TRBV25-1; CDR3 protein: CASSEYNGPGEAFF; CDR3 DNA: TGTGCCAGCAGTGAATATAACGGGCCAGGTGAAGCTTTCTTT